These 23 T cell receptor beta chains were sequenced from one sample in a study of blood T cell repertoires in COVID-19. Sequencing used immunoSEQ multiplex PCR; TCRdb keeps in-frame clones, though not all of them. The profile shows around 200,000 clones, 89% of them singletons. Sequencing used peripheral blood. These receptor sequences come from a man in his forties or fifties with acute or convalescent COVID-19.

The J gene is TRBJ2-4, the V gene TRBV24-1, with 9 bases that match TRBD1. Germline CDR1 is KGHDR and CDR2 is SFDVKD. The CDR3 spans 15 residues. Trimming at V came to 2 bases and at J to 14 bases, leaving 12 bases not matched to a gene. CDR3 sequence reads: CATSDSRSDRGIKYF. The DNA for the CDR3 is TGTGCCACCAGTGATTCCCGCTCTGACAGGGGGATTAAGTACTTC.

The chain combines TRBV4-3 with TRBJ2-5; the match to TRBD1 covers 12 bases. There are 17 residues in the CDR3. Germline trimming cut 1 base from V and 6 bases from J; bases unmatched to any gene: 9. The V gene's germline CDR1 is LGHNA and CDR2 YSLEER. CDR3: CASSQGFGTGGAQTQYF. The CDR3 DNA sequence: TGCGCCAGCAGCCAAGGATTCGGGACAGGGGGCGCCCAGACCCAGTACTTC.

This clone has only one observation. The V call is TRBV28, the J call TRBJ2-7; D is possibly TRBD2 (6 bases). The CDR3 covers 13 residues. The germline gives CDR1 MDHEN, CDR2 SYDVKM. Trimming cost V 6 bases and J 4 bases, with 13 bases left between them. The CDR3 sequence is CASRDTSRYEQYF. The CDR3 nucleotides read TGTGCCAGCAGGGACACTAGCCGATACGAGCAGTACTTC.

V is TRBV28 and J is TRBJ2-7; TRBD1 matches at 10 bases. The V gene end was trimmed by 5 bases and the J gene end by 3 bases; junction bases not matched to a gene: 4. Germline CDR1 and CDR2: MDHEN and SYDVKM. The length of the CDR3 is 14 residues. The CDR3 region is CASSPWTGGYEQYF. Written as DNA, the CDR3 is TGTGCCAGCAGTCCGTGGACAGGGGGCTACGAGCAGTACTTC.

The chain combines TRBV5-1 with TRBJ2-2; weak D call: TRBD1 (5 bases). The CDR3 is made up of 16 amino acids. The germline V gene has CDR1 SGHRS and CDR2 YFSETQ. V shed 1 base and J shed 3 bases, with 13 bases lying between them. The CDR3 is CASSLSWGGDTGELFF. CDR3 bases: TGCGCCAGCAGCTTGAGTTGGGGCGGCGACACCGGGGAGCTGTTTTTT.

This clone has a single count. The chain combines TRBV5-1 with TRBJ2-3; D is perhaps TRBD2 (5 bases). Germline V gives CDR1 SGHRS, CDR2 YFSETQ. V lost 0 bases and J 12 bases, leaving 11 bases between the germline ends. The CDR3 has 12 amino acids. The CDR3 loop reads CASSLERNRQYF. CDR3 sequence (DNA): TGCGCCAGCAGCTTGGAGCGGAACCGACAGTATTTT.

The chain has TRBV4-1 and TRBJ2-7; possibly TRBD1 for D (5 bases). The germline CDR1 and CDR2 sequences are MGHRA and YSYEKL. The CDR3 runs to 15 residues. The ends were cut back, 2 bases at V and 0 bases at J, with 11 bases in the middle. CDR3 region: CASSQQQVPSYEQYF. In nucleotides, the CDR3 is TGCGCCAGCAGCCAACAACAGGTTCCCTCCTACGAGCAGTACTTC.

This chain links TRBV11-3 with TRBJ2-2, with a weak D call TRBD1 (6 bases). Trimming pared 5 bases from V and 5 bases from J, leaving 15 bases between. The CDR3 is 15 amino acids. The V gene's germline CDR1 is SGHNT and CDR2 YENEEA. Written as DNA, the CDR3 is TGTGCCAGCAGCCCCAAGGGGGTTCAAACCGGGGAGCTGTTTTTT. Protein product: CASSPKGVQTGELFF.

The CDR3 is CASSLGQNTDTQYF. The CDR3, as DNA: TGTGCCAGCAGCTTGGGACAGAACACAGATACGCAGTATTTT. The rearrangement uses TRBV11-2 and TRBJ2-3, with 7 bases matching TRBD1. Germline CDR1 and CDR2: SGHAT and FQNNGV. The CDR3 runs 14 residues. After removal of 3 bases from V and 2 bases from J, the junction contained 2 bases not matched to a gene.

This chain joins TRBV11-2 and TRBJ2-2; D is undetermined. Germline assignment: CDR1 SGHAT and CDR2 FQNNGV. The CDR3 contains 13 residues. V dropped 1 base and J dropped 4 bases, with 4 bases sitting between them. CDR3 DNA: TGTGCCAGCAGCTTAGGTATCACCGGGGAGCTGTTTTTT. Its translation is CASSLGITGELFF.

The chain joins TRBV27 to TRBJ2-7; D possibly corresponds to TRBD2 (6 bases). V lost 5 bases and J lost 3, with 14 bases in between. Germline CDR1 reads MNHEY; CDR2 reads SMNVEV (reference sequence). The CDR3 spans 14 residues. Written as DNA, the CDR3 is TGTGCCAGCAGTCCCCGGGGAGGTGGCTACGAGCAGTACTTC. Translated: CASSPRGGGYEQYF.

This clone was recorded only once. The DNA for the CDR3 is TGTGCCAGCAGCCCTCTAGCGGGGGGGGCTGATACGCAGTATTTT. Translation: CASSPLAGGADTQYF. The chain couples TRBV16 to TRBJ2-3; 12 bases match TRBD2. The CDR3 extends over 15 amino acids. CDR1 is KGHSY, CDR2 FQNENV, per germline. J was trimmed by 6 bases and V by 4 bases; bases with no gene match: 5.

The chain joins TRBV30 to TRBJ1-4, with D perhaps matching TRBD1 (5 bases). Germline lookup yields CDR1 GTSNPN and CDR2 SVGIG (reference sequence). The CDR3 has 15 amino acids. V shed 1 base and J shed 3 bases, with 12 bases lying between them. CDR3 sequence: CAWSGVGLPNEKLFF. The CDR3 coding sequence is TGTGCCTGGAGTGGGGTGGGACTCCCTAATGAAAAACTGTTTTTT.

Concerning this clone itself: One junction end does not reproduce the germline sequence, and a read error may be involved. The chain is built from TRBV5-1 and TRBJ1-1; no definite D call. Looked up from germline, CDR1 is SGHRS and CDR2 is YFSETQ. This CDR3 is built from 13 residues. CDR3 nucleotides: TGCGCCAGCACCTTGGGTCAGAACACTGAAGCTTTCTTT. Its protein is CASTLGQNTEAFF. The whole variable domain, remainder taken from reference TRBV5-1 and TRBJ1-1, is KAGVTQTPRYLIKTRGQQVTLSCSPISGHRSVSWYQQTPGQGLQFLFEYFSETQRNKGNFPGRFSGRQFSNSRSEMNVSTLELGDSALYLCASTLGQNTEAFFGQGTRLTVV.

V and J are TRBV18 and TRBJ2-7; D is undetermined. The CDR3 runs to 14 residues. In germline, CDR1 is KGHSH, CDR2 LQKENI. The germline V and J ends were trimmed by 6 bases and 1 base, with 13 bases remaining between them. In nucleotides, the CDR3 is TGTGCCAGCTCGCTGCGGCCGAATTCCTACGAGCAGTACTTC. Residues: CASSLRPNSYEQYF.

This chain connects TRBV23-1 to TRBJ1-2; 7 bases are shared with TRBD1. TRBV23-1 is filed as an ORF, its function uncertain. The CDR3 totals 13 residues. V lost 3 bases and J lost 8; bases outside the gene matches: 6. CDR3 in amino acids: CASSQGQSDGYTF. The CDR3 DNA reads TGCGCCAGCAGTCAGGGACAGTCCGACGGCTACACCTTC.

This clone was observed once. The rearrangement joins TRBV7-2 to TRBJ2-1; 7 positions match TRBD2. J was trimmed by 2 bases and V by 7 bases; bases with no gene match: 11. Germline V gene sequence: CDR1 SGHTA, CDR2 FQGNSA. The CDR3 loop spans 16 amino acids. For the CDR3, the DNA is TGTGCCAGCACTCTAGTGGCTAGCGGCGCCTACAATGAGCAGTTCTTC. Translating it yields CASTLVASGAYNEQFF.

The rearrangement joins TRBV5-4 to TRBJ2-4; 16 nucleotides match TRBD2. The CDR3 is 19 residues long. J lost 3 bases, V lost 4 bases, and 10 bases had no gene match. Per germline, CDR1 SGHNT and CDR2 YYREEE (reference sequence). The CDR3 loop is CASSPGLAGGQLGKNIQYF. The DNA of the CDR3 is TGTGCCAGCAGCCCGGGACTAGCGGGGGGGCAGTTGGGCAAAAACATTCAGTACTTC. Supplemented by reference TRBV5-4 and TRBJ2-4, the full variable domain reads ETGVTQSPTHLIKTRGQQVTLRCSSQSGHNTVSWYQQALGQGPQFIFQYYREEENGRGNFPPRFSGLQFPNYSSELNVNALELDDSALYLCASSPGLAGGQLGKNIQYFGAGTRLSVL.

The chain carries TRBV27 and TRBJ2-7; 8 nucleotides match TRBD1. The germline gives CDR1 MNHEY, CDR2 SMNVEV (reference sequence). Germline trimming cut 1 base from V and 5 bases from J; bases unmatched to any gene: 7. The CDR3 consists of 15 residues. CDR3 residues: CASSLFPRGRDEQYF. CDR3 DNA sequence: TGTGCCAGCAGTTTATTCCCCAGGGGGCGCGACGAGCAGTACTTC.

This chain links TRBV5-1 with TRBJ1-2, with 7 bases lining up with TRBD1. The germline V gene encodes CDR1 SGHRS and CDR2 YFSETQ. Trimming took 4 bases from V and 6 from J; bases not matched to a gene: 6. This CDR3 is 13 amino acids long. CDR3 region: CASSPGTVNGYTF. CDR3 nucleotides: TGCGCCAGCAGCCCGGGGACAGTAAATGGCTACACCTTC.

The rearrangement uses TRBV4-2 and TRBJ2-5; 10 bases map to TRBD2. This CDR3 contains 17 residues. The germline V gene encodes CDR1 LGHNA and CDR2 YNFKEQ. Trimming at V came to 0 bases and at J to 5 bases, leaving 9 bases not matched to a gene. For the CDR3, the DNA is TGTGCCAGCAGCCAAGAAAACGGAGCGGGGGGGCCCGAGACCCAGTACTTC. Protein product: CASSQENGAGGPETQYF.

The rearrangement uses TRBV6-1 and TRBJ2-2; weak D call: TRBD1 (5 bases). Germline V gives CDR1 MNHNS, CDR2 SASEGT. Trimming shortened V by 2 bases and J by 5 bases, and 9 bases separated the two germline ends. The CDR3 is 14 amino acids. CDR3 in amino acids: CASSEQGYTGELFF. Written as DNA, the CDR3 is TGTGCCAGCAGTGAACAGGGATATACCGGGGAGCTGTTTTTT.

The V gene is TRBV11-2, the J gene TRBJ1-1; D unclear. This CDR3 contains 16 residues. V shed 5 bases and J shed 3 bases, with 19 bases lying between them. The V gene's germline CDR1 is SGHAT and CDR2 FQNNGV. For the CDR3, the DNA is TGTGCCAGCAGCGATTCCAATAGCGGCCCCTACACTGAAGCTTTCTTT. Its protein is CASSDSNSGPYTEAFF.